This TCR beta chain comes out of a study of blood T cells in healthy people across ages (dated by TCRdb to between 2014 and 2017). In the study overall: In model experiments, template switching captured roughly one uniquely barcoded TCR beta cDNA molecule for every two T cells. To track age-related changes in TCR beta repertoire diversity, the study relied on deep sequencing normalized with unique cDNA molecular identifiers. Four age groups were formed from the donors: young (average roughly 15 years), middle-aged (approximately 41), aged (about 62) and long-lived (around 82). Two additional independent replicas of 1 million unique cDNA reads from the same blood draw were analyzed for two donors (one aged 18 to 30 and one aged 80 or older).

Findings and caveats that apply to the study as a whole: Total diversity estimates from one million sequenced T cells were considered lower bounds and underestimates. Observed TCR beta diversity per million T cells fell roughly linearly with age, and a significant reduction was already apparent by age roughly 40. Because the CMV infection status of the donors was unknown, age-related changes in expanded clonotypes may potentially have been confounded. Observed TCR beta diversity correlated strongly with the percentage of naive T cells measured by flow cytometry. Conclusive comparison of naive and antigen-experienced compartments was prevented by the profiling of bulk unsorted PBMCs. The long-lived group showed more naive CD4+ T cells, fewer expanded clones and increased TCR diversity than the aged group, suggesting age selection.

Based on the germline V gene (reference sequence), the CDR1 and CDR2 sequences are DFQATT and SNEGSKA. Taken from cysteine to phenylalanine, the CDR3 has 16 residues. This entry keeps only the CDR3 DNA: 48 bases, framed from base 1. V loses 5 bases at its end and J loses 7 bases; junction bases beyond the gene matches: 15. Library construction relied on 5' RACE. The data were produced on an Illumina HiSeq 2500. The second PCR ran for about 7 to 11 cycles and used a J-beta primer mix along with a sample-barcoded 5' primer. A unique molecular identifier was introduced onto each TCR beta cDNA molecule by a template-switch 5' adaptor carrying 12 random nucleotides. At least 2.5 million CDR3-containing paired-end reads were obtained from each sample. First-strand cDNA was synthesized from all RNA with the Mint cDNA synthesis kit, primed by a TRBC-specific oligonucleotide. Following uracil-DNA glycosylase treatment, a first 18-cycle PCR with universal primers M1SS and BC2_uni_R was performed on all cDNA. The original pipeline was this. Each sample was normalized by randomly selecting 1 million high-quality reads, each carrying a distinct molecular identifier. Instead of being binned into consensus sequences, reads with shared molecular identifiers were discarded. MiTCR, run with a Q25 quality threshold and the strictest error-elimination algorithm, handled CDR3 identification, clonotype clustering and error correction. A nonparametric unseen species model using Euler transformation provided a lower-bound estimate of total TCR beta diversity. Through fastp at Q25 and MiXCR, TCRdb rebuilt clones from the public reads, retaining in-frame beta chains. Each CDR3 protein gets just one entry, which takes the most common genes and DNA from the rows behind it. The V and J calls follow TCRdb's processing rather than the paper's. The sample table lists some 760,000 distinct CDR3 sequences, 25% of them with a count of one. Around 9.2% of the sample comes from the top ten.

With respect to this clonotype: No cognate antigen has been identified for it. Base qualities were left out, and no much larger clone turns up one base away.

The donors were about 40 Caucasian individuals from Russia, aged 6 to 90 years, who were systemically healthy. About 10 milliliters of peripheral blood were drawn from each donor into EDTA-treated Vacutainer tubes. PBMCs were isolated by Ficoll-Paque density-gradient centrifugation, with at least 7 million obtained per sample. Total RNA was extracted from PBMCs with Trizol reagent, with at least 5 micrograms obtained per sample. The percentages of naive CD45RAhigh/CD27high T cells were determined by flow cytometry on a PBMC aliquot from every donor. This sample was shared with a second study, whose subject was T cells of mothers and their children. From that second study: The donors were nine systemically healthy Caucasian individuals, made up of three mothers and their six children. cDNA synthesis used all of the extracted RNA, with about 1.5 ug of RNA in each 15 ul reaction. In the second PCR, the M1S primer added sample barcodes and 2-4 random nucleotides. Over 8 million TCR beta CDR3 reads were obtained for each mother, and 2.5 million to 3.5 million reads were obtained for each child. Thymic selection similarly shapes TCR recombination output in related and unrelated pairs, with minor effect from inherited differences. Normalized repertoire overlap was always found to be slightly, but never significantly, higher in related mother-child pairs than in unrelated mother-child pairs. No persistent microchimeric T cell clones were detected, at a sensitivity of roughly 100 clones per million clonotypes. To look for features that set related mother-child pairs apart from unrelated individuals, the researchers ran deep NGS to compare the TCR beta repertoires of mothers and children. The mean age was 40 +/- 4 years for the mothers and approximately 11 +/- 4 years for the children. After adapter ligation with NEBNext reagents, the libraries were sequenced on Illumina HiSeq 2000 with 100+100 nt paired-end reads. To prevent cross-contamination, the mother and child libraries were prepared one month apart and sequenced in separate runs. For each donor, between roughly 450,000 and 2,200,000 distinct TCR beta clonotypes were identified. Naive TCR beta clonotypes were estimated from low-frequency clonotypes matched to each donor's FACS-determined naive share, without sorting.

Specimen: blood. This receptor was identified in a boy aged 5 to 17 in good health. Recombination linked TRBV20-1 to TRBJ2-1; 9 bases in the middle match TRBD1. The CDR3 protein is CSAEIPGQGRLNEQFF. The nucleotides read TGCAGTGCTGAAATTCCGGGACAGGGAAGATTAAATGAGCAGTTCTTC.